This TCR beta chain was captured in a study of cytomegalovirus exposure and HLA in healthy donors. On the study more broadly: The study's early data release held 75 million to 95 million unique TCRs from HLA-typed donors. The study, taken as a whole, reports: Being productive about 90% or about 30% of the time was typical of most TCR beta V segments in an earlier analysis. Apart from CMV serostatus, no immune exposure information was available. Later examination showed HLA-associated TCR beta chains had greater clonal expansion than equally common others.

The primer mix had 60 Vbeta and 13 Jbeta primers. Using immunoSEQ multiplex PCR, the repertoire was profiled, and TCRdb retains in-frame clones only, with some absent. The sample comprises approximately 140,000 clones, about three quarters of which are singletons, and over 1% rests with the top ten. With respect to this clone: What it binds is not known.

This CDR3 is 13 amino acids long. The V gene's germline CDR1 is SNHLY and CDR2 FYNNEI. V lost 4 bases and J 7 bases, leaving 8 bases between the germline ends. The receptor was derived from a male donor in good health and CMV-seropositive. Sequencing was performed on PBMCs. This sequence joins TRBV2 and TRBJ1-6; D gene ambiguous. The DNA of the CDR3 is TGTGCCAGCAGTGCTTCGAGAAATTCACCCCTCCACTTT. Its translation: CASSASRNSPLHF.